There are a few counts of the clone carrying this TCR beta chain. The antigen remains unidentified. These data belong to a study of shared clonotypes between healthy human individuals. Naive CD8 populations comprised CD45RO-negative cells positively selected for CCR7, excluding terminally differentiated effector memory CD45RA+ cells. The data were produced by immunoSEQ multiplex PCR, yet TCRdb's version contains in-frame clones alone and is incomplete. The table has more than 600,000 clones, roughly nine tenths seen once. The V end lost 4 bases, the J end lost 0 bases, and 7 bases lay between the germline ends. The CDR3 consists of 13 residues. Germline V gene data show CDR1 as SQVTM and CDR2 as ANQGSEA. Overall study results and limits: Sample collection involved blood only; tissue repertoires are likely different. Generally, estimated richness proved larger in naive subsets than it did in memory subsets.

V usage is TRBV29-1 and J usage is TRBJ2-4, with D tentatively TRBD2 (6 bases). The source of this sequence is a man aged 25-40 years in good health. Sequencing was performed on naive CD8+ T cells sorted from blood. CDR3 sequence (DNA): TGCAGCGTTGTTAGCGGAGCCAAAAACATTCAGTACTTC. Protein sequence: CSVVSGAKNIQYF.